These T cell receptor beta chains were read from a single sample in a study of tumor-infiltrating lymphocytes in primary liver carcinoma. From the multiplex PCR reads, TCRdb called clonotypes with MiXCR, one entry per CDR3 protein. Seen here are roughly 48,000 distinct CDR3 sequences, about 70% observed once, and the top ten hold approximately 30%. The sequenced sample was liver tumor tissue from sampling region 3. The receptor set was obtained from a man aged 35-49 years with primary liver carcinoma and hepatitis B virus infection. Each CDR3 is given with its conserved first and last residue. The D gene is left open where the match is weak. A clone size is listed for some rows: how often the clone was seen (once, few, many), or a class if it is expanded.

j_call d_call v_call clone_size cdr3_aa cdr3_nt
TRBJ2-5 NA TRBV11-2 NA CASNLTWTSQETQYF TGTGCTAGCAACCTGACCTGGACATCTCAAGAGACCCAGTACTTC
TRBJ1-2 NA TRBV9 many CASSPQRGAGSDGYTF TGTGCCAGCAGCCCTCAGAGGGGAGCGGGGTCGGATGGCTACACCTTC
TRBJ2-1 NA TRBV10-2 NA CASSETGVGRGEQFF TGCGCCAGCAGTGAGACCGGTGTCGGGCGCGGTGAGCAGTTCTTC
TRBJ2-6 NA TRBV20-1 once CSAYREPGANVLTF TGCAGTGCATACAGGGAACCTGGGGCCAACGTCCTGACTTTC
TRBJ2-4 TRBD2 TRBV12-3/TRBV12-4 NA CVSRGTSGARNNQYF TGTGTCAGCAGGGGGACTAGCGGGGCCAGAAATAATCAGTACTTC
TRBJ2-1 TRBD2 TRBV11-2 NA CASGLDIGLAMSEQLF TGTGCCAGCGGCTTGGATATCGGACTAGCCATGAGTGAGCAGCTCTTC
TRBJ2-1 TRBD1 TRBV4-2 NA CANSLPGQNYNEQFF TGTGCCAACAGTCTCCCGGGACAGAACTACAATGAGCAGTTCTTC
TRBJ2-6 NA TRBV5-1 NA CASSPGGSAANLLTF TGCGCCAGCTCCCCTGGGGGCTCTGCGGCCAACCTCCTGACTTTC
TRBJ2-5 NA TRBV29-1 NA CRVEAGAAQETQYF TGCAGGGTTGAAGCCGGGGCAGCTCAAGAGACCCAGTACTTC
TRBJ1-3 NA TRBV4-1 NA CTSSLGRSSGRTIYF TGCACCAGCAGCCTTGGCAGGTCCTCTGGACGCACCATATATTTT
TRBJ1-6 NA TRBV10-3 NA CAISHDRRGSPINF TGTGCCATCAGCCACGACAGGAGAGGATCACCCATCAACTTT
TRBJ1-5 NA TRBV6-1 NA CASRLDGVDSQPQHF TGTGCCAGCAGATTAGACGGGGTTGACAGTCAGCCCCAGCATTTT
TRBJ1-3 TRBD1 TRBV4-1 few CASNQEDRAGNTIYF TGCGCCAGTAACCAAGAAGACAGGGCTGGAAACACCATATATTTT
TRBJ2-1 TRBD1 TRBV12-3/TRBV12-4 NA CASSPTGTDDNEQSF TGTGCTAGCAGCCCCACCGGGACAGATGACAATGAGCAGTCCTTC
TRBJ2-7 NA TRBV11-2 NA CASSITDGAYEQHF TGCGCCAGCAGCATAACTGACGGAGCCTACGAGCAGCACTTC
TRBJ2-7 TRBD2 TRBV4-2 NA CASSQWAVFGGAGYEQHF TGTGCCAGCAGCCAATGGGCGGTTTTTGGGGGAGCGGGGTACGAGCAGCACTTC
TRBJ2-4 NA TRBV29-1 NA CRVDVEGQAYF TGCAGGGTTGATGTGGAGGGCCAGGCATACTTC
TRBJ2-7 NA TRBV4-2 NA CSSSRNPGLIYEQYF TGTAGCAGCAGCCGAAACCCGGGACTTATCTACGAGCAGTACTTC
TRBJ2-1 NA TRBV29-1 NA CSGLPGRRVDERFF TGCAGCGGATTGCCGGGACGGAGGGTGGATGAGCGATTCTTC
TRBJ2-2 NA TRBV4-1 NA CASSRGRVFTGELFF TGCGCCAGCAGTCGGGGCAGGGTTTTCACCGGAGAGCTGTTTTTC
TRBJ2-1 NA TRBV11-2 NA CASCPRGRSGQFF TGTGCCAGCTGCCCAAGGGGCCGCTCCGGGCAGTTCTTC
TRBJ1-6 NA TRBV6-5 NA CASSWGRGSTNSPLQF NA
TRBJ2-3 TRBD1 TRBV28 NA CASSIPGTESRYF TGTGCTAGCAGTATACCCGGGACAGAGTCTCGGTATTTT
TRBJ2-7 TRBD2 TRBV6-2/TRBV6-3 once CASSSPLAGGLHFLEQYF TGTGCCAGCAGTTCCCCGCTAGCGGGAGGTTTACACTTCCTCGAGCAGTACTTC
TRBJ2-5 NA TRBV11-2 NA CAGSSMGILLSQYF TGTGCCGGCAGCTCAATGGGGATATTATTGTCCCAGTACTTC
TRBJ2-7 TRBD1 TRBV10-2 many CASSESKGAPYEQYF TGCGCCAGCAGTGAGTCCAAGGGGGCCCCCTACGAGCAGTACTTC
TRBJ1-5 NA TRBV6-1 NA CPSSSELPRHF TGTCCCAGCAGCTCCGAGCTTCCCCGGCATTTT
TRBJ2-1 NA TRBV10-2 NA CACSGLGERNEQFF TGCGCCTGCAGCGGACTTGGGGAGAGGAATGAGCAGTTCTTC
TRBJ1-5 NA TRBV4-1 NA CAGSQDITGWQPRHF TGCGCCGGCAGCCAAGATATCACAGGGTGGCAGCCCCGGCATTTT
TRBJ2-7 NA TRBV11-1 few CASSLTGTVLSYERYF TGTGCCAGCAGCCTCACCGGGACGGTCCTCTCCTACGAGCGGTACTTC
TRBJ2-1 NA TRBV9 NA CASSVGGKGLGNEQFF TGTGCCAGCAGCGTAGGAGGGAAAGGCCTCGGCAATGAGCAGTTCTTC
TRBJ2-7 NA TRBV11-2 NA CASSSQTRGANTHEQYF TGTGCCAGCAGCTCCCAGACACGGGGCGCTAACACACACGAGCAGTACTTC